Given below is one TCR beta chain in context. The antigen is undetermined. There are 13 residues in the CDR3. Per the germline V gene, CDR1 is GTSNPN and CDR2 is SVGIG (reference sequence). The V gene end was trimmed by 3 bases and the J gene end by 3 bases; junction bases not matched to a gene: 1. The source of the sample is a study of cytotoxic CD8 clonotypes in ibrutinib-treated CLL. General study results and limits: Higher circulating CD8+ T-cell counts strongly accompanied higher baseline clonality, above age-matched healthy donors. Clonality grew at ibrutinib response; at progression, it decreased back toward baseline.

This table comes from immunoSEQ multiplex PCR, and its TCRdb copy is limited to in-frame clones, with some not included. Of 200,000 to 250,000 clones listed, about three quarters are singletons. This rearrangement joins TRBV30 to TRBJ1-1; 10 bases are shared with TRBD1. Sequenced material: PBMCs, taken after 12 months of ibrutinib treatment. The sequence derives from a human donor with chronic lymphocytic leukemia. For the CDR3, the DNA is TGTGCCTGGAGGGGACAGGGGCACACTGAAGCTTTCTTT. This codes for CAWRGQGHTEAFF.